This T cell receptor (beta chain) was identified during a study of control samples from healthy donors and cancer patients (TCRdb year 2020). Details on this clone: Its binding antigen is unknown. There are no base qualities to consult, and no much larger clone falls within one base.

Looking up the germline V gene (reference sequence) yields CDR1 GTSNPN and CDR2 SVGIG. V trim: 5 bases; J trim: 5 bases; unmatched bases: 7. The CDR3 sequence holds 14 residues, the cysteine and phenylalanine included. Solely the CDR3 DNA is kept, with 42 bases framed from the first base. Library prep was done by the immunoSEQ multiplex PCR assay. What TCRdb holds here is the immuneACCESS table cut down to in-frame rearrangements. Part of the clones is not present; checked against another copy, under half of the missing clones reflect an unresolved V gene, and the others are unexplained. The sample profile shows 150,000 to 180,000 clones; roughly 93% of them were found once. Of the sample, around 2.4% is held by the ten largest clones.

The chain is encoded by TRBV30 joined to TRBJ2-5; 11 middle bases align to TRBD2. This clonotype was sampled from a man aged 50 to 60 in good health. Sequencing input: blood. The CDR3 protein is CAWGTSGAGETQYF. The bases are TGTGCCTGGGGGACTAGCGGAGCGGGGGAGACCCAGTACTTC.